This is a list of T cell receptor beta chains from one sample in a study of T cells expressing NK-cell markers. After re-calling the 5' RACE reads, TCRdb lists one entry per CDR3 protein, DNA absent. The table for this sample gives 150,000 to 160,000 distinct CDR3 sequences. Material for sequencing was blood T cells: a sorted CD56 or NKG2C T cell subset, CD4+ or CD8+ T cells, or bulk PBMC T cells (not recorded which). These receptor sequences come from a woman aged 45-65 years in good health. Both conserved end residues are part of each CDR3. Fields, in order: J gene, V gene, CDR3 protein.

TRBJ1-1 | TRBV24-1 | CATSEPGGSAEAFF
TRBJ1-2 | TRBV19 | CASSIDTQNYGYTF
TRBJ2-3 | TRBV29-1 | CSVEGGRGRTDTQYF
TRBJ2-3 | TRBV27 | CASSSLSGGTQYF
TRBJ2-5 | TRBV7-9 | CASAREKETQYF
TRBJ2-2 | TRBV6-1 | CASSEWRNTGELFF
TRBJ2-1 | TRBV9 | CASSAAGTAYNEQFF
TRBJ2-7 | TRBV5-1 | CASSLPNPDGEQYF
TRBJ2-1 | TRBV7-9 | CASSLRKGNYNEQFF
TRBJ2-1 | TRBV4-1 | CASSNPLTGLYNEQFF
TRBJ2-2 | TRBV29-1 | CSGLVENTGELFF
TRBJ1-1 | TRBV9 | CASSGKPGDPSRMNTEAFF
TRBJ2-1 | TRBV7-8 | CASSLADSYEQFF
TRBJ2-1 | TRBV5-6 | CASSLSPQRERFF
TRBJ2-1 | TRBV29-1 | CSVEDTGQGEWNEQFF
TRBJ2-1 | TRBV4-1 | CASSQDRDRGRLFF
TRBJ1-1 | TRBV25-1 | CASSGGDKNTEAFF
TRBJ2-5 | TRBV6-5 | CASSLLSVGRETQYF
TRBJ1-5 | TRBV12-3/TRBV12-4 | CASSFRDRGSQPQHF
TRBJ2-7 | TRBV12-3/TRBV12-4 | CASSLIGDHRPYEQYF
TRBJ1-1 | TRBV27 | CASSSSPGAPEAFF
TRBJ2-1 | TRBV24-1 | CATKLGRNNEQFF
TRBJ2-7 | TRBV9 | CASSGRDSVYEQYF
TRBJ2-2 | TRBV30 | CAWRIHTGELFF
TRBJ2-7 | TRBV12-3/TRBV12-4 | CASSFAFSSYEQYF
TRBJ1-6 | TRBV6-5 | CASSATGGSPLHF
TRBJ2-2 | TRBV7-9 | CASSFEGDSGTGELFF
TRBJ2-1 | TRBV6-5 | CASSYPGGHNEQFF
TRBJ2-1 | TRBV7-9 | CASSFPDGSGAPSSYNEQFF
TRBJ1-5 | TRBV7-8 | CASSLGGKGRNQPQHF
TRBJ1-1 | TRBV2 | CASSDPGGQAEAFF
TRBJ2-7 | TRBV20-1 | CSARPGQGSEYEQYF
TRBJ2-2 | TRBV20-1 | CSAPPSGGTNTGELFF
TRBJ2-1 | TRBV11-2 | CASSLEVSGTGGYNEQFF
TRBJ2-1 | TRBV29-1 | CSVEEPDKWGSEIQFF
TRBJ1-2 | TRBV15 | CATSEGQRHGYTF
TRBJ2-7 | TRBV12-3/TRBV12-4 | CASSLAVQGDYEQYF
TRBJ2-1 | TRBV30 | CAWRPGSSYNEQFF
TRBJ2-5 | TRBV29-1 | CSVMGLAGEETQYF
TRBJ1-3 | TRBV20-1 | CSVTGGNTIYF
TRBJ2-1 | TRBV5-1 | CASSVGLAEKQFF
TRBJ2-1 | TRBV11-1 | CASSPRTAYNEQFF
TRBJ2-1 | TRBV4-1 | CASSPDREDEQFF
TRBJ2-1 | TRBV7-6 | CASSLRLGAYNEQFF
TRBJ2-7 | TRBV20-1 | CSARDLAGDSYEQYF
TRBJ2-6 | TRBV2 | CASRGRGGAGANVLTF
TRBJ2-1 | TRBV6-4 | CASSDSAGGPYNEQFF
TRBJ2-1 | TRBV11-2 | CASLSGYNEQFF
TRBJ2-1 | TRBV14 | CASSQDRNNEQFF
TRBJ2-5 | TRBV27 | CASSLFDGGIETQYF
TRBJ2-1 | TRBV24-1 | CATSGPLEHEQFF
TRBJ2-3 | TRBV3-1 | CASSPTGQDTDTQYF
TRBJ2-1 | TRBV27 | CATSAPSGLVEQFF
TRBJ2-3 | TRBV5-1 | CASSLALDTDTQYF